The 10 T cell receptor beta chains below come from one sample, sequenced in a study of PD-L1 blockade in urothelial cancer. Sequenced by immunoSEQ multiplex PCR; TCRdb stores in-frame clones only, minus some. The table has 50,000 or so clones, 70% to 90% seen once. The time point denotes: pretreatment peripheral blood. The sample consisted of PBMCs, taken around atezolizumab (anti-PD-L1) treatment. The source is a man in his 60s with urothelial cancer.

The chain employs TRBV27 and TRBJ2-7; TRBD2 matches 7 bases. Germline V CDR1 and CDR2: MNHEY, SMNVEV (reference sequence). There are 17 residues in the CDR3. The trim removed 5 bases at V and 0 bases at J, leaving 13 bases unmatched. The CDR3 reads CASSPHRTGTNSYEQYF. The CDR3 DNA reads TGTGCCAGCAGTCCCCACCGGACCGGGACTAACTCCTACGAGCAGTACTTC.

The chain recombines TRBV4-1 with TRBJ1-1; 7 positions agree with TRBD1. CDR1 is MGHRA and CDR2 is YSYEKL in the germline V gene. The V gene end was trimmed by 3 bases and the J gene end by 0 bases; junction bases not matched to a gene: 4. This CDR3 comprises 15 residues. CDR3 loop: CASSQFGQVNTEAFF. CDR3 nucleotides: TGCGCCAGCAGCCAGTTCGGACAGGTGAACACTGAAGCTTTCTTT.

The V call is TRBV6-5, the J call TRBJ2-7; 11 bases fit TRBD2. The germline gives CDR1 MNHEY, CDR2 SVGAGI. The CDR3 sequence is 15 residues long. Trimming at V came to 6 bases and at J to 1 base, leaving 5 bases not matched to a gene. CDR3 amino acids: CASSPGTSGSYEQYF. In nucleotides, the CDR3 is TGTGCCAGCAGCCCCGGGACTAGCGGATCCTACGAGCAGTACTTC.

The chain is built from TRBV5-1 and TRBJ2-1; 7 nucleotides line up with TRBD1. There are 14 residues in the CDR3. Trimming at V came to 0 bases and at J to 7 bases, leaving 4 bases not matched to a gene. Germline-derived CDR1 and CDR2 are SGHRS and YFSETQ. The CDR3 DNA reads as TGCGCCAGCAGCTTGGAGGGGGCGAGGAATGAGCAGTTCTTC. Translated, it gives CASSLEGARNEQFF.

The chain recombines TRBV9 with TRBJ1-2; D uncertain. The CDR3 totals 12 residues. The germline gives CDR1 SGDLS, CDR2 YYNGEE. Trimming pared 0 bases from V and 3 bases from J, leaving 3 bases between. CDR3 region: CASSVAYYGYTF. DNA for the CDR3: TGTGCCAGCAGCGTAGCGTACTATGGCTACACCTTC.

CDR3 nucleotide sequence: TGTGCCAGCAGCCCAGCGGGCTACAATGAGCAGTTCTTC. Its protein is CASSPAGYNEQFF. The chain joins TRBV7-3 to TRBJ2-1; TRBD2 is a possible D gene (6 bases). The V gene's germline CDR1 is SGHTA and CDR2 FQGTGA. The length of the CDR3 is 13 residues. V dropped 5 bases and J dropped 3 bases, with 8 bases sitting between them.

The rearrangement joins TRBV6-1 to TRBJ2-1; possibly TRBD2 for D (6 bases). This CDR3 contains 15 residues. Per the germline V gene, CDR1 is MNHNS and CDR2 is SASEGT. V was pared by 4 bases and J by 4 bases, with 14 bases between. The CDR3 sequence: CASSAAGTKYNEQFF. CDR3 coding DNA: TGTGCCAGCAGTGCCGCGGGGACGAAATACAATGAGCAGTTCTTC.

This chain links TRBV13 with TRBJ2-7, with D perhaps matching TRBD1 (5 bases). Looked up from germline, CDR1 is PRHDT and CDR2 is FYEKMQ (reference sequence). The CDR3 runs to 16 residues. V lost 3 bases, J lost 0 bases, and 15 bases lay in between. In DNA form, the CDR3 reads TGTGCCAGCAGCTTCGGACACCAAACCTTCTCCTACGAGCAGTACTTC. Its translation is CASSFGHQTFSYEQYF.

CDR3 loop: CASSLVGDSYNEQFF. CDR3 bases: TGCGCCAGCTCCTTGGTGGGAGATTCCTACAATGAGCAGTTCTTC. The rearrangement uses TRBV5-1 and TRBJ2-1; a possible D gene is TRBD2 (5 bases). Germline-derived CDR1 and CDR2 are SGHRS and YFSETQ. Deletions cut 7 bases from V and 1 base from J, with 15 bases between. The CDR3 loop spans 15 amino acids.

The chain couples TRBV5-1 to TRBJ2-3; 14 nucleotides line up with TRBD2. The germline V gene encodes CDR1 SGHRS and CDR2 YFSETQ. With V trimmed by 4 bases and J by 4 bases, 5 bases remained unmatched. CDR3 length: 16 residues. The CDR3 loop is CASSGTSGSRADTQYF. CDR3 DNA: TGCGCCAGCAGCGGGACTAGCGGGAGTAGGGCAGATACGCAGTATTTT.